This entry is about one T cell receptor beta chain. Its recognized antigen is unknown. One base away there is no much larger clone; base qualities are not given. These data come from a study of cytomegalovirus exposure and HLA in healthy donors (dated by TCRdb to the late 2010s). A note on the overall study: In an earlier analysis of 550 to 750 of the donors, 276 Gb of sequence data and some 100 million unique TCR beta sequences from about 180 million T cells were reported. An early release covering roughly 640 HLA-typed donors comprised roughly 300 gigabases of sequencing data and roughly 86 million unique TCR sequences. Of the roughly 400 genotyped donors, 65% to 90% fell in the genetic ancestry cluster associated with self-reported Caucasian donors. The aim of the study was to test whether cataloging public T cell receptors could identify signatures of past pathogen exposure. Using immunosequencing, the study profiled T cell repertoires from 640 or so subjects and related those repertoires to cytomegalovirus serostatus. A separate validation cohort of 100 to 150 different subjects was used in addition to the 666-subject first cohort. The study combined high-throughput TCR immunosequencing, statistical association of individual TCRs with disease status, and machine learning to predict cytomegalovirus infection status. A later analysis re-analyzed previously published TCR beta repertoires from roughly 690 donors and added high-resolution HLA genotyping to study TCR occurrence patterns. The later analysis used no new phenotypic data to find candidate immune exposures, relying instead on TCR beta sequences and their occurrence across donors. In an earlier analysis of a few hundred of the donors, high-throughput TCR beta sequencing was used to judge whether each TCR beta V gene segment behaved as functional or pseudogenic. Donor age, sex, ethnicity and CMV serostatus were compiled together with the repertoire data. Genome-wide SNP genotypes for about 65% of the 666 donors were used in a later genetic analysis, which treated that subset as a discovery cohort. Every discovery cohort repertoire had been produced on one sequencing platform. HLA typing included class I and class II loci at four-digit resolution. The number of donors typed differed by locus, with roughly 620-630 for A, B, C, DRB1 and DQB1, roughly 520 for DQA1, about 610 for DPA1, and over 400 for DPB1. Roughly five DR-DQ haplotypes were treated as single units for association and clustering because of strong linkage in the cohort. Among roughly 370 genotyped donors of the cohort, an average of around 240,000 unique TCR beta nucleotide sequences were sequenced per donor, roughly 20% of them non-productive.

The cohort was made up of roughly 670 healthy bone marrow donors. All cohort members were sampled while nominally healthy, although unrecorded immune exposures were likely present. The donor tested CMV seropositive and was one of the 289 seropositive cohort members. Each donor provided a peripheral blood sample, and peripheral blood mononuclear cells were used for TCR beta sequencing. Genomic DNA was extracted from the blood cell samples with the Qiagen DNeasy Blood Extraction Kit. Based on the germline V gene, the CDR1 and CDR2 sequences are LGHNA and YSLEER. Trimming accounts for 2 bases at V and 0 bases at J, while the number of junction bases matched to no gene is 5. The cysteine opens and the phenylalanine closes a CDR3 of 17 amino acids. Solely the CDR3 DNA is kept, with 51 bases framed from the first base. Libraries came from the immunoSEQ multiplex PCR assay. For the multiplex PCR, a mixture combining 60 forward primers for TCR Vbeta segments and 13 reverse primers for TCR Jbeta segments was used. The CDR3 region of rearranged TCR beta genes was amplified from genomic DNA by a multiplex PCR assay. The amplified TCR beta libraries were sequenced on the Illumina HiSeq System as 87-base-pair reads. The original methods were these. A later analysis tallied tens of millions of unique TCR beta chains across the 666 repertoires, and some 12 million of those chains were shared by two or more donors. Raw reads were error-corrected and collapsed into unique sequences by a nearest-neighbor algorithm in which closely related sequences were merged to remove PCR and sequencing errors. Alignment of CDR3 sequences to IMGT reference sequences was used to assign V, D and J gene segments. For a sequence to be retained, at least a six-nucleotide match to both a V gene segment and a J gene segment was required. A rearrangement was called productive if the CDR3 had no stop codons and remained in frame with V and J, and every other rearrangement was called non-productive. Following IMGT convention, CDR3 was defined as the stretch from the second conserved V-encoded cysteine up to the conserved J-encoded phenylalanine. The earlier analysis of about 590 of the donors excluded sequences that lacked an unambiguous match to a single V gene segment. In an earlier analysis of 587 of the donors, V segments were called functional above 56.7% productive rearrangements and were called segregating when the between-donor standard deviation exceeded 5%. A statistical classification framework was developed to diagnose cytomegalovirus status using the catalog of TCR beta chain sequences. In a later analysis, V and J genes were assigned by comparing TCR nucleotide sequences against IMGT/GENE-DB human TR gene sequences. A later analysis assigned CDR3 sequences and most-parsimonious VDJ recombination scenarios with the TCRdist pipeline. In a later analysis, each TCR beta chain was defined by its CDR3 amino acid sequence together with its V-gene family, and reads lacking a unique V-gene family were excluded. A later analysis removed nearly 600 highly shared, low-generation-probability nucleotide sequences to deal with suspected cross-contamination and a sequencing artifact. In a later analysis, a clonal expansion index was calculated for each public chain from normalized within-repertoire ranks of inferred template counts. In a later analysis, generation probabilities were computed with a VDJ recombination model fitted to out-of-frame rearrangements, and the resulting probabilities were checked against IGoR. Hypergeometric tests were used in a later analysis to score TCR-TCR, TCR-HLA and TCR-CMV co-occurrence, with a repertoire-size bias correction applied to the TCR pairs. A later analysis estimated false discovery rates by permuting HLA or CMV assignments 20 times. A later analysis grouped co-occurring TCRs with DBSCAN, adding TCRdist sequence similarity when clustering within HLA-allele-positive subsets. For co-occurrence clustering, repertoires with fewer than 30,000 or more than 120,000 public chains were excluded, along with five repertoires with anomalous nucleotide sharing. TCRdb retrieved this table from immuneACCESS and kept in-frame rearrangements only. Not all clones are present; in checked studies, unresolved V genes account for under half, and no reason is known for the remainder. The V and J calls and clone size were taken over from that table, and D and trimming were inferred from the DNA. Within this sample are some 150,000 clones, with 80% of them counted one time only. The ten largest clones take up about 4.3% of the sample.

Overall study outcomes, separate from this receptor: The classifier was reported to diagnose cytomegalovirus status with high specificity and sensitivity in both the original cohort and the validation cohort. CMV serostatus was the only immune exposure information available for the cohort. A later analysis found that TCR association rates varied across HLA loci, with DRB1 alleles showing the most associated TCRs and HLA-C alleles the fewest. The 87-base-pair reads could not distinguish some IMGT-functional V segments, including TRBV6-2 and TRBV6-3, so those segments were excluded. In a later genetic analysis, a missense DCLRE1C variant was associated with V-gene and J-gene trimming of TCR beta chains, and the association was replicated in an independent cohort. Correlated functional status among segregating V segments might be attributable to linkage disequilibrium, but an unknown experimental factor could not be ruled out. Most TCR sequences were observed very rarely across donors, whereas some public TCRs were present in many individuals. At a false discovery rate of 0.05, a later analysis linked 16,951 TCR beta sequences to specific HLA alleles. A later genetic analysis reported fewer N-insertions in productive TCRs among donors in an Asian-associated ancestry cluster than the roughly 640-donor mean. It was suggested by the authors that the approach could potentially be generalized to other disease states and immunological phenotypes. In an earlier analysis of about 550 of the donors, most TCR beta V segments were observed in productive rearrangements about 87% or about 30% of the time, broadly matching IMGT annotations. A further reported finding was that TCR beta sequences accurately predicted the HLA-A and HLA-B alleles for most subjects in the first cohort. In the study, 150 to 200 TCR beta chains were listed as associated with cytomegalovirus. In a later analysis, most CMV-associated TCR beta chains were found to appear HLA-restricted, with HLA associations seemingly driven largely by CMV exposure. This cohort had only TCR beta chains sequenced, and the lack of alpha or paired-chain data limited which features could be detected. Because HLA typing was missing for some donors at each locus, association tests included only the typed subset. Three of the identified cytomegalovirus-associated TCR beta chains were confirmed in vitro to be specific for cytomegalovirus antigens. The earlier analysis of 587 of the donors excluded some 15 rarely observed V segments, including chromosome 9 orphons, because counts were too low. Compared with equally common non-associated chains, HLA-associated TCR beta chains in a later analysis were more clonally expanded and had lower generation probabilities. When HLA alleles, especially DR and DQ, strongly co-occurred, attributing TCR associations to individual alleles was difficult. A cluster of highly shared sequence variants was judged likely to be a technical artifact of the sequencing pipeline. Several of the top co-occurrence clusters appeared to be linked to parvovirus B19, influenza, CMV and Epstein-Barr virus, according to a later analysis. Roughly uniform sequencing depth across donors was assumed in presence/absence analyses, although this assumption may not hold.

This sequence originates from a woman aged 45-65 years in good health and CMV-seropositive. Recombination joined TRBV4-3 with TRBJ2-1; 9 middle bases align to TRBD2. Sequenced material: PBMCs. The bases are TGCGCCAGCAGCCAACTAATGACTAGCGGCTCCTACAATGAGCAGTTCTTC. It specifies CASSQLMTSGSYNEQFF.